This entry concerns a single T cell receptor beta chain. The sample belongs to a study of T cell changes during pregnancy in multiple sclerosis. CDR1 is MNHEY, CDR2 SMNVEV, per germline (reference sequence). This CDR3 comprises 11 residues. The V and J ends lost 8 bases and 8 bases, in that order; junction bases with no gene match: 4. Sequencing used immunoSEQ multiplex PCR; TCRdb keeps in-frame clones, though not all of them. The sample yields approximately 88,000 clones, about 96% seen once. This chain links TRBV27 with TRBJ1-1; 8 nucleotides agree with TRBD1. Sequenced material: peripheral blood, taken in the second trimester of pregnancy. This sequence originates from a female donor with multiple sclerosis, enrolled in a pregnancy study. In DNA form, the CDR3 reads TGTGCCAGCCGGAGACAGGGGGAAGCTTTCTTT. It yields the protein CASRRQGEAFF.